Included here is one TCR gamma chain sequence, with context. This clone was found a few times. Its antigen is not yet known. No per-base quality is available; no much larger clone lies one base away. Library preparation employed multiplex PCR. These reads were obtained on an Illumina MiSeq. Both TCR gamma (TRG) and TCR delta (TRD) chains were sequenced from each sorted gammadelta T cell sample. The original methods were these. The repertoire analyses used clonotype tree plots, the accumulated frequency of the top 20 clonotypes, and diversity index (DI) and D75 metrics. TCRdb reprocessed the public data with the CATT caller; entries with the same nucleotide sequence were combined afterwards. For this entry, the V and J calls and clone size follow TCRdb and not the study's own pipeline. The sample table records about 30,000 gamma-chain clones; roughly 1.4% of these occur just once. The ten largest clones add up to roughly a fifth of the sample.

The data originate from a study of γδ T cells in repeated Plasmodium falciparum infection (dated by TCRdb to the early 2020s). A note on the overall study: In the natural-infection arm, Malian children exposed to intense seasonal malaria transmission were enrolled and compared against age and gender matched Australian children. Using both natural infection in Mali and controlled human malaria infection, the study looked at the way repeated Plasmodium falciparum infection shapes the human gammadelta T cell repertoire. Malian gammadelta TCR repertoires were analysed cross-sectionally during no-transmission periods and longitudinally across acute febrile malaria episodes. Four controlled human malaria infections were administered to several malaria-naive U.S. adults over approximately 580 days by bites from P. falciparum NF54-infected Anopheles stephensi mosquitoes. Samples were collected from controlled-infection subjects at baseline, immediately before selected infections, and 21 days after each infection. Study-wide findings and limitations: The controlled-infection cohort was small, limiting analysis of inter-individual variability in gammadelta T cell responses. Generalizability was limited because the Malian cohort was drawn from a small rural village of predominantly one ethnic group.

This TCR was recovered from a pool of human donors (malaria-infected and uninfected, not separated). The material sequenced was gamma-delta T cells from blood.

The CDR3: CALTLEKLF. The DNA sequence is as follows: TGTGCCTTGACCTTAGAGAAACTCTTT. Recombination connected TRGV9 to TRGJ1 or TRGJ2. The J gene is absent in TCRdb and was assigned here via DNA matching to germline. V ends up 9 bases short and J 11 bases short, with an unmatched junction base count of 7. From a lookup of the germline V gene (reference sequence), CDR1 and CDR2 are GITISATS and ISYDGTV. Its CDR3 holds 9 amino acids, cysteine through phenylalanine. The retained sequence is limited to the CDR3, 27 bases, with the frame set at the first base.